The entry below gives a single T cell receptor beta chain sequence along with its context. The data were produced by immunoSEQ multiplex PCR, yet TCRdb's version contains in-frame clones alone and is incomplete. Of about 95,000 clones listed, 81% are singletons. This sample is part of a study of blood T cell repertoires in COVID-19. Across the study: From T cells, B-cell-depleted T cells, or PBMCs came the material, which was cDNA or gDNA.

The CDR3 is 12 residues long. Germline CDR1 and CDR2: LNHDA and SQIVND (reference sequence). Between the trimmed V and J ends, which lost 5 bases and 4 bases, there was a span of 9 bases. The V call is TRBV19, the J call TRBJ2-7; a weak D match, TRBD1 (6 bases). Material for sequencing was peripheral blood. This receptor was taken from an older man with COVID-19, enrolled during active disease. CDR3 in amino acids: CASSPRGYEQYF. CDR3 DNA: TGTGCCAGTAGTCCCAGGGGATACGAGCAGTACTTC.